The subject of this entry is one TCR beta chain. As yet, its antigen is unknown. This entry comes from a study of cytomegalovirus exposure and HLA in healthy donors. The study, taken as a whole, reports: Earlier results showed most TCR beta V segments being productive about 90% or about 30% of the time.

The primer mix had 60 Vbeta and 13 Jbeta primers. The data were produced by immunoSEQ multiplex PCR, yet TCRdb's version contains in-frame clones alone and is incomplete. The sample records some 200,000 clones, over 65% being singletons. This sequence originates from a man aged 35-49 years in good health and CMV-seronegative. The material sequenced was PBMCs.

Here the CDR3 DNA reads TGTGCCAGCAGCCATCCCGGACAGGTTCTAGCCAAAAACATTCAGTACTTC. This gives the protein CASSHPGQVLAKNIQYF. This sequence joins TRBV4-2 and TRBJ2-4; 7 bases are shared with TRBD1. Germline CDR1 LGHNA, CDR2 YNFKEQ. The V and J ends lost 3 bases and 0 bases, in that order; junction bases with no gene match: 8. The CDR3 has 17 residues.